This T cell receptor beta chain was recovered during a study of blood T cell repertoires in COVID-19. This CDR3 has 15 residues. CDR1 and CDR2 from the germline V gene are LGHDT and YNNKEL (reference sequence). Deletions cut 4 bases from V and 4 bases from J, with 13 bases between. TCRdb's table, derived via immunoSEQ multiplex PCR, lists solely in-frame clones and lacks some. The data show around 40,000 clones, about 88% seen once. The sequence was collected from a human donor in a cohort sampled during active COVID-19. The sequenced material came from peripheral blood. The chain combines TRBV3-1 (or the pseudogene TRBV3-2) with TRBJ2-2; a weak D match, TRBD1 (5 bases). CDR3 in DNA: TGTGCCAGCAGCCCATCCCCAGGGCGCACCGGGGAGCTGTTTTTT. This translates into CASSPSPGRTGELFF.